This entry features one T cell receptor (beta chain) sequence. Its specificity is unknown. The CDR3 totals 15 residues. Trimming at V came to 11 bases and at J to 2 bases, leaving 13 bases not matched to a gene. Germline-derived CDR1 and CDR2 are SEHNR and FQNEAQ (reference sequence). The sample originates from a study of shared clonotypes between healthy human individuals. About the research overall: CD8 memory received one plate per donor, CD8 naive two, CD4 memory three and CD4 naive three. The study, taken as a whole, reports: With few donors, the genetic and exposure-history diversity represented was limited. In the sorted subsets, rarefaction showed sequencing was incomplete despite large depth. Roughly 4.6% of naive CD4 clonotypes were common to several donors.

Repertoires were generated with immunoSEQ multiplex PCR, while TCRdb's copy carries only in-frame clones and drops some. The sample has approximately 530,000 clones, approximately 95% seen once. The sequence was collected from a woman aged 25 to 45 in good health. Sequencing was carried out using naive CD4+ T cells sorted from blood. Indicated subset: CD45RA+ positively selected. The chain couples TRBV7-9 to TRBJ1-1, with TRBD1 matching over 8 bases. Here the CDR3 DNA reads TGTGCCGGGGGGACAGGATTAGGGGCAAACACTGAAGCTTTCTTT. Amino acids: CAGGTGLGANTEAFF. The variable domain in full, completed from reference TRBV7-9 and TRBJ1-1, reads DTGVSQNPRHKITKRGQNVTFRCDPISEHNRLYWYRQTLGQGPEFLTYFQNEAQLEKSRLLSDRFSAERPKGSFSTLEIQRTEQGDSAMYLCAGGTGLGANTEAFFGQGTRLTVV.